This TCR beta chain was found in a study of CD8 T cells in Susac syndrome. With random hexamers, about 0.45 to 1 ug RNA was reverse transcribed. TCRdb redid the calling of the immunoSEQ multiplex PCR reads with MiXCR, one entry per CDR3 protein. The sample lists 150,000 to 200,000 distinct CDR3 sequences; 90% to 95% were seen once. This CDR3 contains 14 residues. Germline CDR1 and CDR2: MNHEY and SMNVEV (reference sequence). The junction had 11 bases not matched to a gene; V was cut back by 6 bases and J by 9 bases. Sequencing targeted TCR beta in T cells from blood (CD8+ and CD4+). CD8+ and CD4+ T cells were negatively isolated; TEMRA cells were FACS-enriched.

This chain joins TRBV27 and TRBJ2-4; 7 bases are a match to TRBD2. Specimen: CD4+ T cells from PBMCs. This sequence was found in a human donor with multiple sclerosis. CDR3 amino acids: CASSWGREGGIQYF. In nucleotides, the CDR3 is TGTGCCAGCAGCTGGGGCAGGGAGGGCGGCATTCAGTACTTC.